A selection of T cell receptor beta chains follows, all from one sample in a study of T cell repertoires in aging, cancer and after chemotherapy. One entry per CDR3 protein results from TCRdb running MiXCR on the multiplex PCR reads. The table shows around 3,000 distinct CDR3 sequences, with 30% to 40% occurring only once. Sequencing input: blood. These receptors came from a human donor with a solid tumor. Each CDR3 is given with its conserved first and last residue. Fields, in order: CDR3 DNA, CDR3 protein, J gene, clone size, V gene, D gene. The D gene is left open where the match is weak. A clone size is listed for some rows: how often the clone was seen (once, few, many), or a class if it is expanded.

DNA: TGTGCCAGCAGACCCAGAGGAGGGGGTGGTGTATCGGAGCAGTTCTTC
CDR3: CASRPRGGGGVSEQFF
J: TRBJ2-1
size: few
V: TRBV5-6
D: .

DNA: TGTGCCAGCAGTTACTCGACTGCGGGGGGTTCGCGAGAGACCCAGTACTTC
CDR3: CASSYSTAGGSRETQYF
J: TRBJ2-5
size: .
V: TRBV6-5
D: TRBD2

DNA: TGTGCCAGCAGTGATCCGACAGGGAGGCTCGCTGAAGCTTTCTTT
CDR3: CASSDPTGRLAEAFF
J: TRBJ1-1
size: few
V: TRBV6-1
D: TRBD1

DNA: TGTGCCAGCAGCGGGGCAACGAATTGGAATGAGCAGTTCTTC
CDR3: CASSGATNWNEQFF
J: TRBJ2-1
size: few
V: TRBV27
D: .

DNA: TGTGCCAGCAGCCACCAATACGAGCAGTACTTC
CDR3: CASSHQYEQYF
J: TRBJ2-7
size: few
V: TRBV12-3/TRBV12-4
D: .

DNA: TGTGCCAGCACCGGGACAGGGAGCTACGAGCAGTACTTC
CDR3: CASTGTGSYEQYF
J: TRBJ2-7
size: .
V: TRBV6-6
D: TRBD1

DNA: TGTGTCAGCAGTTTGAGAGTGGAAGCTTTCTTT
CDR3: CVSSLRVEAFF
J: TRBJ1-1
size: .
V: TRBV12-3/TRBV12-4
D: .

DNA: TGTGCCACCAGCAGAGATGGCGCACTGGGGCCCAGTGGCTACACCTTC
CDR3: CATSRDGALGPSGYTF
J: TRBJ1-2
size: .
V: TRBV15
D: .

DNA: TGTGCCAGTAGTCTATATGCTAGCGGGGGCGGTGAGCAGTTCTTC
CDR3: CASSLYASGGGEQFF
J: TRBJ2-1
size: medium-sized
V: TRBV19
D: TRBD2

DNA: TGTGCCAGCAGTTTCTCCCCCCTCTTCCAACCTCACCCTGAAGCTTTCTTT
CDR3: CASSFSPLFQPHPEAFF
J: TRBJ1-1
size: .
V: TRBV27
D: .